These 32 T cell receptor beta chains were all obtained from the same sample, sequenced in a study of identical twins. In TCRdb, the 5' RACE reads were re-called with MiXCR into one record per CDR3 protein. The table has around 250,000 distinct CDR3 sequences, roughly 7% seen once; the top ten hold 3.6%. These data were also filed under a second study, of yellow fever vaccine responses in identical twins.

The source material was memory (CD45RO+) T cells sorted from blood. The receptors were gathered from a woman between 18 and 29 years old in good health.

This clonotype has only a few counts. The rearrangement links TRBV5-1 to TRBJ2-5, with D perhaps TRBD1 (5 bases). CDR3 length: 14 residues. Per the germline V gene, CDR1 is SGHRS and CDR2 is YFSETQ. V was clipped by 0 bases and J by 2 bases, with 8 bases between them. This CDR3 is CASSLGRAQETQYF. CDR3 sequence (DNA): TGCGCCAGCAGCTTGGGCAGGGCTCAAGAGACCCAGTACTTC.

The chain recombines TRBV7-2 with TRBJ2-5, with unresolved D. The CDR3 runs 13 residues. V was pared by 5 bases and J by 2 bases, with 9 bases between. CDR1 is SGHTA, CDR2 FQGNSA, per germline. Written as DNA, the CDR3 is TGTGCCAGCAGCCCAACACAACAAGAGACCCAGTACTTC. It is translated as CASSPTQQETQYF.

This clonotype was counted between two and nine times. The genes are TRBV7-7 and TRBJ2-5, with D uncertain. The germline V and J ends were trimmed by 0 bases and 5 bases, with 10 bases remaining between them. The CDR3 extends over 14 amino acids. CDR1 is SSHAT and CDR2 is FNYEAQ in the germline V gene (reference sequence). The CDR3 protein is CASSLAGIGETQYF. The CDR3 bases are TGTGCCAGCAGCTTAGCAGGGATAGGCGAGACCCAGTACTTC. The full variable domain, completed using reference TRBV7-7 and TRBJ2-5, is GAGVSQSPRYKVTKRGQDVTLRCDPISSHATLYWYQQALGQGPEFLTYFNYEAQPDKSGLPSDRFSAERPEGSISTLTIQRTEQRDSAMYRCASSLAGIGETQYFGPGTRLLVL.

Here the CDR3 reads CASSLDQDNRPRRTGELFF. The CDR3, as DNA: TGTGCCAGCAGCTTAGATCAGGACAACCGCCCGCGGAGGACCGGGGAGCTGTTTTTT. The chain has TRBV11-2 and TRBJ2-2; tentatively, D is TRBD1 or TRBD2 (5 bases each). The CDR3 runs 19 residues. Trimming stripped 0 bases from V and 5 bases from J, with 22 bases between. The germline CDR1 and CDR2 sequences are SGHAT and FQNNGV.

In this sample, this clonotype turned up a few times. The chain uses TRBV2 and TRBJ2-1; 10 nucleotides align to TRBD1. This CDR3 is built from 15 residues. Trimming cost V 6 bases and J 8 bases; bases outside gene matches: 10. Germline V gives CDR1 SNHLY, CDR2 FYNNEI. DNA of the CDR3: TGTGCCAGCAGGACCGGGACAGGGGTATACGATGAGCAGTTCTTC. Translation gives CASRTGTGVYDEQFF.

The table lists this clonotype with many counts. This rearrangement joins TRBV3-1 to TRBJ2-6; TRBD1 aligns across 9 bases. CDR3 length: 17 amino acids. Germline assignment: CDR1 LGHDT and CDR2 YNNKEL (reference sequence). Trimming at V came to 4 bases and at J to 2 bases, leaving 6 bases not matched to a gene. The CDR3 loop is CASSLRQGGAGANVLTF. The DNA of the CDR3 is TGTGCCAGCAGCCTCCGACAGGGGGGAGCTGGGGCCAACGTCCTGACTTTC.

The table lists this clonotype with many counts. The CDR3: CASSLPGQGGVRSNQPQHF. The CDR3, as DNA: TGTGCCAGCAGTTTACCGGGACAGGGGGGAGTAAGGAGCAATCAGCCCCAGCATTTT. V usage is TRBV12-3 or TRBV12-4 and J usage is TRBJ1-5, with 11 bases identical to TRBD1. Trimming at V came to 2 bases and at J to 1 base, leaving 10 bases not matched to a gene. The CDR3 loop spans 19 amino acids.

The table lists this clonotype with a few counts. The gene calls are TRBV5-1 and TRBJ2-2, with 11 positions matching TRBD2. The CDR3 runs 21 residues. Looked up from germline, CDR1 is SGHRS and CDR2 is YFSETQ. J gave up 0 bases and V 2 bases, and 15 bases lay outside the gene matches. The DNA of the CDR3 is TGCGCCAGCAGCTTATCCGGGACTAGCGGAGCGAAAGGGCCGAACACCGGGGAGCTGTTTTTT. Amino acid sequence: CASSLSGTSGAKGPNTGELFF.

This chain joins TRBV6-1 and TRBJ1-6, with unresolved D. The CDR3 is 14 residues long. The germline V gene encodes CDR1 MNHNS and CDR2 SASEGT. The V end was cut by 10 bases, the J end by 5 bases, with 15 bases between. CDR3: CATHFGSNNSPLHF. CDR3 in DNA: TGTGCCACCCATTTCGGGTCCAATAATTCACCCCTCCACTTT.

The chain uses TRBV9 and TRBJ1-1; maybe TRBD1 (5 bases). V was shortened by 3 bases and J by 0 bases, with 15 bases between the two germline ends. The CDR3 loop spans 16 amino acids. CDR1 is SGDLS, CDR2 YYNGEE, per germline. CDR3 residues: CASSALRGIMNTEAFF. The CDR3 coding sequence is TGTGCCAGCAGCGCCTTAAGGGGAATCATGAACACTGAAGCTTTCTTT.

The gene calls are TRBV7-9 and TRBJ2-7; no definite D call. Germline CDR1 and CDR2: SEHNR and FQNEAQ (reference sequence). This CDR3 contains 12 residues. V dropped 5 bases and J dropped 3 bases, with 8 bases sitting between them. CDR3 nucleotide sequence: TGTGCCAGCAGCAGCAACCTCTACGAGCAGTACTTC. It yields the protein CASSSNLYEQYF.

V and J are TRBV4-1 and TRBJ2-5; D might be TRBD2 (6 bases). Trimming shortened V by 1 base and J by 5 bases, and 20 bases separated the two germline ends. CDR1 is MGHRA, CDR2 YSYEKL, per germline. This CDR3 region has 17 residues. As DNA, the CDR3 is TGCGCCAGCAGCCAAGTCGTATTATGGTCCGGAGGGGAGACCCAGTACTTC. This encodes CASSQVVLWSGGETQYF.

This chain links TRBV13 with TRBJ2-2; TRBD1 matches 9 bases. Per germline, CDR1 PRHDT and CDR2 FYEKMQ (reference sequence). The CDR3 length is 15 residues. V dropped 5 bases and J dropped 2; count of bases not matched to a gene: 3. The CDR3 sequence: CASSRQGVNTGELFF. DNA of the CDR3: TGTGCCAGCAGCAGACAGGGGGTAAACACCGGGGAGCTGTTTTTT.

The rearrangement uses TRBV24-1 and TRBJ2-2; D ambiguous. Trimming stripped 3 bases from V and 6 bases from J, with 10 bases between. Germline values: CDR1 KGHDR, CDR2 SFDVKD. The length of the CDR3 is 14 residues. The CDR3 DNA is TGTGCCACCAGTGATCCCCTCCATGCCGGGGAGCTGTTTTTT. This gives the protein CATSDPLHAGELFF.

This clonotype was found a few times. The chain joins TRBV27 to TRBJ1-6, with TRBD1 matching 9 bases. The junction had 5 bases not matched to a gene; V was cut back by 3 bases and J by 8 bases. Per the germline V gene, CDR1 is MNHEY and CDR2 is SMNVEV (reference sequence). CDR3 length: 15 amino acids. Here the CDR3 reads CASSFGGQGHSPLHF. The DNA for the CDR3 is TGTGCCAGCAGTTTTGGGGGACAGGGTCATTCACCCCTCCACTTT.

This clonotype was counted between two and nine times. V usage is TRBV11-3 and J usage is TRBJ2-1; 14 nucleotides line up with TRBD2. This CDR3 is built from 16 residues. The ends lost 1 base at V and 8 bases at J; junction bases unmatched: 4. Germline-derived CDR1 and CDR2 are SGHNT and YENEEA. CDR3 coding DNA: TGTGCCAGCAGCTTAGGACTAGCGGGAGGGTCCCATGAGCAGTTCTTC. Encoded protein: CASSLGLAGGSHEQFF.

The sample holds many counts of this clonotype. The rearrangement joins TRBV28 to TRBJ2-7, with unresolved D. CDR3 length: 15 amino acids. Per germline, CDR1 MDHEN and CDR2 SYDVKM. V dropped 6 bases and J dropped 0 bases, with 15 bases sitting between them. This CDR3 is CASRSSGPFSYEQYV. CDR3 in DNA: TGTGCCAGCAGATCCTCCGGCCCCTTCTCCTACGAGCAGTACGTC.

This clonotype was observed a handful of times. V and J are TRBV7-2 and TRBJ2-3, with a possible D match to TRBD2 (5 bases). The CDR3 spans 16 residues. Trimming shortened V by 3 bases and J by 5 bases, and 18 bases separated the two germline ends. Germline lookup yields CDR1 SGHTA and CDR2 FQGNSA. In DNA form, the CDR3 reads TGTGCCAGCAGCTTGGAGGCGGGCCCTCGGGGAGATACGCAGTATTTT. As protein: CASSLEAGPRGDTQYF.

Ten or more counts support this clonotype. The chain joins TRBV20-1 to TRBJ1-4, with 7 bases matching TRBD1. Germline-derived CDR1 and CDR2 are DFQATT and SNEGSKA (reference sequence). This CDR3 has 14 residues. V was clipped by 2 bases and J by 7 bases; unmatched bases: 7. The CDR3: CSARQGVFGEKLFF. The DNA of the CDR3 is TGCAGTGCTAGACAGGGGGTCTTTGGTGAAAAACTGTTTTTT.

This clonotype was detected ten times or more. Here the CDR3 DNA reads TGTGCCAGTTTCGACCGCGTAGGTTCTGGGGCCAACGTCCTGACTTTC. This gives the protein CASFDRVGSGANVLTF. V gene TRBV28 combines with J gene TRBJ2-6; D not certain. Germline lookup yields CDR1 MDHEN and CDR2 SYDVKM. CDR3 size: 16 residues. The V gene lost 9 bases and the J gene lost 1 base, with 16 bases spanning the gap. Filled out from reference TRBV28 and TRBJ2-6, the complete variable domain reads DVKVTQSSRYLVKRTGEKVFLECVQDMDHENMFWYRQDPGLGLRLIYFSYDVKMKEKGDIPEGYSVSREKKERFSLILESASTNQTSMYLCASFDRVGSGANVLTFGAGSRLTVL.

The V gene is TRBV3-1, the J gene TRBJ2-5, with 15 nucleotides matching TRBD2. The V and J ends lost 4 bases and 0 bases, in that order; junction bases with no gene match: 9. The germline V gene encodes CDR1 LGHDT and CDR2 YNNKEL (reference sequence). This CDR3 has 19 amino acids. CDR3 region: CASSPLPGLAGGNQETQYF. For the CDR3, the DNA is TGTGCCAGCAGCCCCCTACCGGGACTAGCGGGGGGAAACCAAGAGACCCAGTACTTC.

Ten or more counts support this clonotype. The chain has TRBV29-1 and TRBJ1-2; 8 nucleotides line up with TRBD1. V lost 7 bases, J lost 7 bases, and 11 bases stayed unmatched. The CDR3 loop spans 13 amino acids. CDR1 is SQVTM and CDR2 is ANQGSEA in the germline V gene. DNA of the CDR3: TGCAGCGCTTCGGACAGGGTCGAGGGTGGCTACACCTTC. Translated: CSASDRVEGGYTF.

In this sample, this clonotype turned up many times. This chain links TRBV6-1 with TRBJ1-6; no firm D call. The CDR3 sequence is 11 residues long. The V end lost 1 base, the J end lost 9 bases, and 1 base lay between the germline ends. Germline V CDR1 and CDR2: MNHNS, SASEGT. The CDR3 loop is CASSEVSPLHF. CDR3 nucleotides: TGTGCCAGCAGTGAAGTTTCACCCCTCCACTTT.

The chain carries TRBV5-8 and TRBJ2-3, with unresolved D. V gave up 2 bases and J gave up 9 bases, with 16 bases separating them. Germline lookup yields CDR1 SGHTS and CDR2 YDEGEE. The CDR3 covers 14 residues. Here the CDR3 reads CASSLNTGLKTQYF. CDR3 DNA sequence: TGTGCCAGCAGCTTAAACACCGGGTTGAAGACGCAGTATTTT. Full variable domain (rest looked up from reference TRBV5-8 and TRBJ2-3): EAGVTQSPTHLIKTRGQQATLRCSPISGHTSVYWYQQALGLGLQFLLWYDEGEERNRGNFPPRFSGRQFPNYSSELNVNALELEDSALYLCASSLNTGLKTQYFGPGTRLTVL.

This clonotype was seen at least ten times. V and J are TRBV7-9 and TRBJ2-5; unclear D gene. Deletions cut 4 bases from V and 5 bases from J, with 20 bases between. Germline assignment: CDR1 SEHNR and CDR2 FQNEAQ (reference sequence). The CDR3 totals 16 residues. For the CDR3, the DNA is TGTGCCAGCAGCTCCCCCCCCGGGCCCCAGAGGGAGACCCAGTACTTC. Protein: CASSSPPGPQRETQYF.

This clonotype was detected only a few times. The chain carries TRBV7-3 and TRBJ2-1; 8 nucleotides agree with TRBD1. With V trimmed by 2 bases and J by 3 bases, 6 bases remained unmatched. Germline V lookup: CDR1 SGHTA, CDR2 FQGTGA. This CDR3 has 16 residues. The CDR3 here is CASSLSSTGGYNEQFF. CDR3 bases: TGTGCCAGCAGCTTATCGTCCACAGGGGGCTACAATGAGCAGTTCTTC.

Ten or more counts support this clonotype. The V gene is TRBV11-2, the J gene TRBJ2-2; TRBD2 is a possible D gene (5 bases). V was trimmed by 1 base and J by 5 bases, leaving 11 bases between them. Germline CDR1 and CDR2: SGHAT and FQNNGV. This CDR3 comprises 15 residues. The CDR3 here is CASSLVTGKTGELFF. In DNA, the CDR3 is TGTGCCAGCAGCTTAGTAACGGGAAAGACCGGGGAGCTGTTTTTT.

This clonotype was picked up a small number of times. The chain is built from TRBV10-3 and TRBJ2-7, with D perhaps matching TRBD2 (6 bases). The V end lost 10 bases, the J end lost 2 bases, and 15 bases lay between the germline ends. CDR1 is ENHRY, CDR2 SYGVKD, per germline. This CDR3 is built from 13 residues. CDR3 sequence: CATSRDFAYEQYF. The CDR3 nucleotides read TGTGCCACCAGCCGGGACTTTGCCTACGAGCAGTACTTC.

This clonotype was counted at least ten times. The CDR3 sequence: CASSPGGQGAYEQYF. DNA for the CDR3: TGTGCCAGCAGTCCAGGGGGCCAGGGGGCGTACGAGCAGTACTTC. The chain combines TRBV4-2 with TRBJ2-7, with 8 bases fitting TRBD1. The CDR3 totals 15 residues. The V gene end was trimmed by 6 bases and the J gene end by 4 bases; junction bases not matched to a gene: 11. In germline, CDR1 is LGHNA, CDR2 YNFKEQ.

This clonotype has more than one count but fewer than ten. The J gene is TRBJ2-3, the V gene TRBV20-1, with a tentative D call TRBD2 (6 bases). Germline V gene lookup returns CDR1 DFQATT and CDR2 SNEGSKA (reference sequence). V was shortened by 5 bases and J by 6 bases, with 12 bases between the two germline ends. This CDR3 is built from 12 residues. The CDR3 region has the DNA TGCAGTGCTCATCAGGGAGGCGATACGCAGTATTTT. Amino acid sequence: CSAHQGGDTQYF.

This rearrangement joins TRBV20-1 to TRBJ1-2; the D is unclear. This CDR3 comprises 14 residues. Germline loops: CDR1 DFQATT, CDR2 SNEGSKA (reference sequence). V lost 3 bases to trimming and J lost 1 base, with 12 bases between them. The CDR3 loop is CSASARTDNYGYTF. The CDR3 DNA reads as TGCAGTGCTAGTGCACGTACAGATAACTATGGCTACACCTTC.

This chain uses TRBV12-3 or TRBV12-4 with TRBJ1-3; TRBD1 agrees at 7 bases. The CDR3 runs to 17 residues. V lost 6 bases to trimming and J lost 5 bases; unmatched junction nucleotides: 16. Here the CDR3 reads CASRVDRAVNPRNTIYF. CDR3 bases: TGTGCCAGCAGGGTTGACAGGGCAGTAAACCCGAGAAACACCATATATTTT.